Following are 18 T cell receptor beta chains from one sample sequenced in a study of T cell responses to AZD1222 COVID-19 vaccine. Some clones are missing from TCRdb's copy, which holds only in-frame ones; the method was immunoSEQ multiplex PCR. This table holds around 180,000 clones, 90% to 95% found once. The input for sequencing was peripheral blood, taken 28 days after the second AZD1222 dose. Source of these receptors: an adult who received the AZD1222 COVID-19 vaccine.

The chain carries TRBV28 and TRBJ2-2, with D uncertain. The CDR3 has 15 residues. CDR1 and CDR2 (germline): MDHEN, SYDVKM. Trimming shortened V by 3 bases and J by 4 bases, and 12 bases separated the two germline ends. As DNA, the CDR3 is TGTGCCAGCAGTTTTGAACCTGGGTTCACCGGGGAGCTGTTTTTT. Its translation: CASSFEPGFTGELFF.

The rearrangement links TRBV11-2 to TRBJ2-3; D is unresolved. This CDR3 has 15 residues. Germline CDR1 SGHAT, CDR2 FQNNGV. V was pared by 3 bases and J by 0 bases, with 10 bases between. The CDR3 here is CASSLYTFSTDTQYF. The DNA for the CDR3 is TGTGCCAGCAGCTTGTATACCTTTAGCACAGATACGCAGTATTTT.

This rearrangement joins TRBV5-1 to TRBJ1-1; maybe TRBD1 (6 bases). This CDR3 is built from 14 residues. V shed 0 bases and J shed 1 base, with 7 bases lying between them. Per the germline V gene, CDR1 is SGHRS and CDR2 is YFSETQ. The CDR3 DNA reads TGCGCCAGCAGCTTGGACAGGGAGAACACTGAAGCTTTCTTT. Translated, it gives CASSLDRENTEAFF.

The chain combines TRBV19 with TRBJ2-1; 7 bases map to TRBD1. The J segment lost 0 bases and the V segment lost 10 bases, leaving 3 bases of the junction unmatched. This CDR3 has 13 residues. Germline CDR1 LNHDA, CDR2 SQIVND (reference sequence). CDR3 in amino acids: CATSGGSYNEQFF. For the CDR3, the DNA is TGTGCCACCTCAGGGGGCTCCTACAATGAGCAGTTCTTC. The full variable domain, in which reference TRBV19 and TRBJ2-1 provide the parts outside the CDR3, is DGGITQSPKYLFRKEGQNVTLSCEQNLNHDAMYWYRQDPGQGLRLIYYSQIVNDFQKGDIAEGYSVSREKKESFPLTVTSAQKNPTAFYLCATSGGSYNEQFFGPGTRLTVL.

The chain employs TRBV4-1 and TRBJ1-2, with 9 nucleotides matching TRBD1. Trimming removed 1 base from V and 5 bases from J; junction bases left unmatched: 11. This CDR3 spans 17 amino acids. Germline V gene lookup returns CDR1 MGHRA and CDR2 YSYEKL. CDR3 bases: TGCGCCAGCAGCCAAGGAAGACCGGGACAGGGCATATATGGCTACACCTTC. Translation gives CASSQGRPGQGIYGYTF.

The chain carries TRBV10-2 and TRBJ1-5, with D uncertain. There are 13 residues in the CDR3. Trimming took 5 bases from V and 5 from J, leaving 10 bases between them. Per germline, CDR1 WSHSY and CDR2 SAAADI. The CDR3 DNA sequence: TGCGCCAGCAGTCCAAACGACGATCAGCCCCAGCATTTT. The encoded protein is CASSPNDDQPQHF.

The chain recombines TRBV11-3 with TRBJ1-2; unclear D gene. Germline V lookup: CDR1 SGHNT, CDR2 YENEEA. The ends were cut back, 2 bases at V and 1 base at J, with 8 bases in the middle. The CDR3 is made up of 14 amino acids. The CDR3 coding sequence is TGTGCCAGCAGCTTAAGGTTGGGTAACTATGGCTACACCTTC. Its protein product is CASSLRLGNYGYTF.

The V call is TRBV12-3 or TRBV12-4, the J call TRBJ1-2; D ambiguous. CDR3 length: 13 residues. V lost 7 bases and J 6 bases, leaving 15 bases between the germline ends. DNA of the CDR3: TGTGCCAGCAAGTTATGGGAGAAGGATGGCTACACCTTC. It specifies CASKLWEKDGYTF.

This clone showed up just a few times. The rearrangement joins TRBV19 to TRBJ1-1; D is possibly TRBD1 (5 bases). Trimming cost V 4 bases and J 9 bases, with 12 bases left between them. CDR3 length equals 12 residues. Germline assignment: CDR1 LNHDA and CDR2 SQIVND (reference sequence). Here the CDR3 reads CASSTDGGQAFF. The CDR3 coding sequence is TGTGCCAGTAGTACCGACGGGGGTCAAGCTTTCTTT.

The chain joins TRBV28 to TRBJ2-1; 12 nucleotides align to TRBD2. V lost 7 bases and J lost 0; bases outside the gene matches: 4. This CDR3 spans 16 amino acids. Germline loops: CDR1 MDHEN, CDR2 SYDVKM. CDR3 nucleotides: TGTGCCAGCACCGAGACTAGCGGGAGCTCCTACAATGAGCAGTTCTTC. Amino acid sequence: CASTETSGSSYNEQFF.

This clone has a single count. The J gene is TRBJ1-6, the V gene TRBV4-1; D gene ambiguous. Germline lookup yields CDR1 MGHRA and CDR2 YSYEKL. V lost 3 bases to trimming and J lost 8 bases, with 11 bases between them. The CDR3 sequence is 14 residues long. The CDR3 nucleotides read TGCGCCAGCAGCCAGAAATGGAACGATTCACCCCTCCACTTT. This sequence encodes CASSQKWNDSPLHF.

The V gene is TRBV12-3 or TRBV12-4, the J gene TRBJ2-1; weak D call: TRBD2 (5 bases). V lost 3 bases and J lost 5, with 8 bases in between. There are 13 residues in the CDR3. The CDR3: CASSFGRDNEQFF. The CDR3 DNA reads as TGTGCCAGCAGTTTCGGGCGGGACAATGAGCAGTTCTTC.

The chain couples TRBV29-1 to TRBJ1-3; D not resolved. The V end was cut by 6 bases, the J end by 6 bases, with 15 bases between. The length of the CDR3 is 13 residues. CDR1 SQVTM and CDR2 ANQGSEA come from the germline V gene. CDR3 DNA sequence: TGCAGCGTACGAATGAATACGGAAAACACCATATATTTT. This gives the protein CSVRMNTENTIYF. Filled out from reference TRBV29-1 and TRBJ1-3, the complete variable domain reads SAVISQKPSRDICQRGTSLTIQCQVDSQVTMMFWYRQQPGQSLTLIATANQGSEATYESGFVIDKFPISRPNLTFSTLTVSNMSPEDSSIYLCSVRMNTENTIYFGEGSWLTVV.

V is TRBV5-4 and J is TRBJ2-7, with TRBD2 identical over 9 bases. The CDR3 length is 14 residues. The trim removed 4 bases at V and 3 bases at J, leaving 5 bases unmatched. Germline values: CDR1 SGHNT, CDR2 YYREEE (reference sequence). CDR3 bases: TGTGCCAGCAGCCCCGGACTAGCGAGCTACGAGCAGTACTTC. Translating it yields CASSPGLASYEQYF.

The J gene is TRBJ2-1, the V gene TRBV5-4; 7 bases are a match to TRBD2. The CDR3 has 16 residues. In germline, CDR1 is SGHNT, CDR2 YYREEE (reference sequence). J lost 0 bases, V lost 5 bases, and 8 bases had no gene match. The CDR3 coding sequence is TGTGCCAGCAGGAGTGGGGGGGGGAGCTCCTACAATGAGCAGTTCTTC. This sequence encodes CASRSGGGSSYNEQFF.

The genes are TRBV10-1 and TRBJ1-4; no definite D call. The CDR3 is 13 amino acids. Germline CDR1 reads WNHNN; CDR2 reads SYGVQD (reference sequence). The V and J ends lost 0 bases and 7 bases respectively, with 6 bases between them. The CDR3 bases are TGCGCCAGCAGTGAGTCTGAGGGTGAAAAACTGTTTTTT. It specifies CASSESEGEKLFF.

The rearrangement uses TRBV9 and TRBJ2-2; no reliable D call. The CDR3 totals 15 residues. The germline V gene has CDR1 SGDLS and CDR2 YYNGEE. Deletions cut 5 bases from V and 0 bases from J, with 11 bases between. The CDR3 coding sequence is TGTGCCAGCAGTCTCACCCTAGCGAACACCGGGGAGCTGTTTTTT. Its protein product is CASSLTLANTGELFF.

This rearrangement joins TRBV30 to TRBJ1-1; no clear D. CDR1 and CDR2 from the germline V gene are GTSNPN and SVGIG (reference sequence). The CDR3 is 11 amino acids. The germline V and J ends were trimmed by 4 bases and 10 bases, with 13 bases remaining between them. The CDR3 reads CAWTPRIRAFF. CDR3 nucleotide sequence: TGTGCCTGGACCCCTCGAATCCGAGCTTTCTTT.